This TCR beta chain was identified during a study of blood T cell repertoires in COVID-19 (dated by TCRdb to 2019 to 2021). Concerning the study at large: The collaborator samples originated in the United States, Italy and Spain and spanned the acute and convalescent phases of COVID-19. The material from the prospective study consisted of cDNA or gDNA derived from T cells, B-cell-depleted T cells, or PBMCs. Deeply sampled blood TCRbeta repertoires from subjects exposed to, actively infected with, or recovered from COVID-19 were included in the dataset. The repertoires were released in a freely available public database intended as a resource for research on the immune response to SARS-CoV-2. The samples were drawn from the first 160 participants of the ongoing ImmuneRACE study and from about 1,200 subjects provided by 6 global collaborators. Sample metadata almost always included a de-identified subject ID, COVID-19 status, age in years and sex. Where available, HLA class I and class II types were obtained from metadata supplied by the sample provider rather than from assay-based typing. What the research found in general, with its limitations: How much clinical and demographic metadata was included differed by source and by participant, and the metadata was provided uncurated.

TCRbeta CDR3 regions were amplified from genomic DNA using the immunoSEQ Assay, a bias-controlled multiplex PCR. Regarding the original processing steps: Nucleated cell counts per sample were estimated from amplification of reference gene primers within the assay. To quantify the absolute abundance of each unique TCRbeta CDR3 rearrangement, sequence reads were collapsed and filtered. For each sample, productive Simpson clonality was calculated by taking the square root of Simpson's diversity index across productive rearrangements. This immuneACCESS table, as held by TCRdb, lists in-frame sequences with V and J called but not all clones. Of the missing ones, under half trace to an unresolved V gene in checked studies; the others have no known cause. V and J calls and clone size follow that table, whereas D and trimming were derived from the DNA. In this sample the table shows 200,000 to 300,000 clones, 84% of which occur a single time. Of the sample, about 9.1% falls within the top ten clones.

Whole blood was collected in K2EDTA tubes by collaborating institutions according to the institutions' own protocols. For TCRbeta analysis, collaborators shipped samples in one of three forms: frozen whole blood, isolated PBMCs, or DNA extracted from either of those sample types. This clone appeared a single time. Its specific antigen is unknown. Within one base of it there is no much larger clone, and no base qualities were kept. Sequenced input: peripheral blood. This sequence was found in a human donor in a cohort sampled during active COVID-19.

DNA sequence: TGCGCCAGCAGCATCGGACTAGCGGGAGACGCCTACAATGAGCAGTTCTTC. The resulting protein is CASSIGLAGDAYNEQFF. The sequence joins TRBV5-1 to TRBJ2-1; 13 bases in the junction line up with TRBD2. V and J are trimmed by 4 bases and 2 bases, and the gene matches miss 6 bases of the junction. CDR1 and CDR2 are read off the germline V gene as SGHRS and YFSETQ. Measured from the cysteine to the phenylalanine, the CDR3 is 17 residues long. Just CDR3 DNA is preserved here, 51 bases in frame from base 1.